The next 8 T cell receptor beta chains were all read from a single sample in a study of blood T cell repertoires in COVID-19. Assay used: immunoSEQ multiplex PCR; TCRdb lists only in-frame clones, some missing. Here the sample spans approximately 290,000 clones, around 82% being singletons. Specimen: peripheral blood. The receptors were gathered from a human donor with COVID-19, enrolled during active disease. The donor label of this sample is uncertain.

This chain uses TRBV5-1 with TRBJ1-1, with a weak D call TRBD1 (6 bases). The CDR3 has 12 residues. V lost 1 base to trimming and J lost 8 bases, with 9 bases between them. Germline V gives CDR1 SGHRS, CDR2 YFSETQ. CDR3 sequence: CASSLSQGEAFF. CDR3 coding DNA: TGCGCCAGCAGCTTGAGCCAGGGGGAAGCTTTCTTT.

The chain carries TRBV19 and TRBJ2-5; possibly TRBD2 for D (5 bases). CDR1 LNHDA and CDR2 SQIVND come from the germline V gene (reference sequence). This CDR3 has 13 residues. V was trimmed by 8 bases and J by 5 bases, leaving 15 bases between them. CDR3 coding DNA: TGTGCCAGTGGCGAGGGAAGGAGGGAGACCCAGTACTTC. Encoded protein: CASGEGRRETQYF.

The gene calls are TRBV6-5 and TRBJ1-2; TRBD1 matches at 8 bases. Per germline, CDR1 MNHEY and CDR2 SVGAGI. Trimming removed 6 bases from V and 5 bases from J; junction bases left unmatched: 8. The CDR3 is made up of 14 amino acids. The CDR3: CASRKTGDGYGYTF. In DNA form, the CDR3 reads TGTGCCAGCAGAAAGACAGGGGATGGGTATGGCTACACCTTC.

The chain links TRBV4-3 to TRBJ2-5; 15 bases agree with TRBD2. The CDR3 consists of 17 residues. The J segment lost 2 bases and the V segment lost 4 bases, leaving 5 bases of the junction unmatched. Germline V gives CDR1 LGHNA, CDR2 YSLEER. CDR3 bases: TGCGCCAGCAGCCCCGGACTAGCGGGAGGGGGACAAGAGACCCAGTACTTC. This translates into CASSPGLAGGGQETQYF.

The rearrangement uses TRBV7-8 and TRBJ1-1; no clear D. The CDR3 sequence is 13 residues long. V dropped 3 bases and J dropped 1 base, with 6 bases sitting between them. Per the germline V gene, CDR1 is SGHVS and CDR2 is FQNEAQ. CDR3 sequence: CASSFTENTEAFF. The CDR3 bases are TGTGCCAGCAGCTTTACAGAGAACACTGAAGCTTTCTTT.

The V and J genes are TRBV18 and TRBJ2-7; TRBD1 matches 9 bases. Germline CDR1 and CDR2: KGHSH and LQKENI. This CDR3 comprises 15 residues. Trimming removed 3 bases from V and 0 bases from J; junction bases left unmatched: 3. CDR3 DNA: TGTGCCAGCTCACCCGGGACAGGGAGCTCCTACGAGCAGTACTTC. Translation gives CASSPGTGSSYEQYF.

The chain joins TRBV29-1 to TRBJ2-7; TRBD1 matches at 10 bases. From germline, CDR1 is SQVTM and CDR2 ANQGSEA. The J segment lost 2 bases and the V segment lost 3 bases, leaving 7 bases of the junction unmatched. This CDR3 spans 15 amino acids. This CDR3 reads CSVEPWGQGTYEQYF. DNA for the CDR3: TGCAGCGTTGAGCCTTGGGGACAGGGGACCTACGAGCAGTACTTC.

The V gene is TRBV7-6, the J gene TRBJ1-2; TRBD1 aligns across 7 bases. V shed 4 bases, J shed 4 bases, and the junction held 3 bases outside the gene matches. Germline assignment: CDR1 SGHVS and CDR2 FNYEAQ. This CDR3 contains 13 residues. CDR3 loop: CASSSHRGYGYTF. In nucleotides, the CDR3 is TGTGCCAGCAGCTCCCACAGGGGCTATGGCTACACCTTC.